The text below deals with one T cell receptor (beta chain). What it binds is not known. Germline CDR1 reads SGHTA; CDR2 reads FQGTGA. The CDR3 has 15 amino acids. V was shortened by 1 base and J by 5 bases, with 15 bases between the two germline ends. The PCR used 60 Vbeta and 13 Jbeta primers. The table came from immunoSEQ multiplex PCR; TCRdb's copy has only in-frame clones and leaves some out. The table has 100,000 to 150,000 clones, roughly 66% seen once. The sample is drawn from a study of cytomegalovirus exposure and HLA in healthy donors. General study points: Reported findings show TCR beta sequences accurately forecast HLA-A and HLA-B alleles in most subjects. Likely technical artifact: a cluster of highly shared sequence variants. A missense variant in DCLRE1C was later tied to TCR beta V- and J-gene trimming. An ancestry cluster, one associated with Asian ancestry, reportedly showed fewer N-insertions than the 666-donor mean in a later analysis.

The J gene is TRBJ2-7, the V gene TRBV7-3, with D perhaps matching TRBD2 (5 bases). Sequenced input: PBMCs. The sequence came from a man in his sixties in good health and CMV-seropositive. The CDR3: CASSLNGQRVDEQYF. The CDR3 nucleotides read TGTGCCAGCAGCTTAAATGGCCAGAGGGTCGACGAGCAGTACTTC.